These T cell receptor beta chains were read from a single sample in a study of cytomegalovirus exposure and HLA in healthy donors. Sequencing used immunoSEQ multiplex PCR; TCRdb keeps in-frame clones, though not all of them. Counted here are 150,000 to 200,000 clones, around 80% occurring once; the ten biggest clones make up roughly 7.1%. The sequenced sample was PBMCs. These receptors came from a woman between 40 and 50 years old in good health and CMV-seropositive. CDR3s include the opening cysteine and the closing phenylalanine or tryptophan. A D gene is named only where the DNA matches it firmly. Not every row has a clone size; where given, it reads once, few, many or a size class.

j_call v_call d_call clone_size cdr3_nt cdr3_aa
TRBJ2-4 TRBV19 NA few TGTGCCAGTAGTTCGGACTATCCCAAAAACATTCAGTACTTC CASSSDYPKNIQYF
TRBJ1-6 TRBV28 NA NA TGTGCCAGCAGGAACGACGGCGGGAGTAATTCACCCCTCCACTTT CASRNDGGSNSPLHF
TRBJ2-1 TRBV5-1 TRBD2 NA TGCGCCAGCAGCCTGGCGGGGGTCTCGAATGAGCAGTTCTTC CASSLAGVSNEQFF
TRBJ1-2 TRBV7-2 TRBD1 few TGTGCCAGCAGCGGAACAGGGGGCTTTAACTATGGCTACACCTTC CASSGTGGFNYGYTF
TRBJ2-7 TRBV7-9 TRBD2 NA TGTGCCAGCACCCGAATTAATAAGCGGGATAGATACGAGCAGTACTTC CASTRINKRDRYEQYF
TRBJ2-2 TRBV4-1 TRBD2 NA TGCGCCAGCAGCCAAGGACTTAGCGGGAGGGCCTTTACCGGGGAGCTGTTTTTT CASSQGLSGRAFTGELFF
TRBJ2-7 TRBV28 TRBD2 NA TGTGCCAGCGCCCTAGCGGGATCACACTACGAGCAGTACTTC CASALAGSHYEQYF
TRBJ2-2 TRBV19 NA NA TGTGCCAGTAGTATCATAGGGGCTGGCACCGGGGAGCTGTTTTTT CASSIIGAGTGELFF
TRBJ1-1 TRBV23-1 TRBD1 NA TGCGCCAGCAGTCAATTGGTGACAGGGCGACGGATGAACACTGAAGCTTTCTTT CASSQLVTGRRMNTEAFF
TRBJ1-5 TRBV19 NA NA TGTGCCAGTAGTATAGGGTCGGGGGTGGGGAATCAGCCCCAGCATTTT CASSIGSGVGNQPQHF
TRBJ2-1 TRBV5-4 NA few TGTGCCAGCAGCTTGGGAGTCAATGAGCAGTTCTTC CASSLGVNEQFF
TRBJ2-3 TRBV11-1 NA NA TGTGCCAGCAGCTTTGGGGCTAGCACAGATACGCAGTATTTT CASSFGASTDTQYF
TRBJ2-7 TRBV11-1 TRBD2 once TGTGCCAGCAGCTTCTCAAGGGGGGGGACTAGCGGCTCCTACGAGCAGTACTTC CASSFSRGGTSGSYEQYF
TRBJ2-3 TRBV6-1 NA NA TGTGCCAGCACCCCGGGGTCGGGCCGGGATACGCAGTATTTT CASTPGSGRDTQYF
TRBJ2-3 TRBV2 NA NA TGTGCCAGCAGGGCCCCAGGTACGCAGTATTTT CASRAPGTQYF
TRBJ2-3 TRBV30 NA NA TGTGCCTGGAGTGTCGTCACAGATACGCAGTATTTT CAWSVVTDTQYF
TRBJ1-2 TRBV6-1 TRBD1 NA TGTGCCAGCAGTCGGGACAGGGCCTTCTATGGCTACACCTTC CASSRDRAFYGYTF
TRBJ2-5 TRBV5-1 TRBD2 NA TGCGCCAGCAGCCCACTAGCGGTCCCCCTTTCGTACCAAGAGACCCAGTACTTC CASSPLAVPLSYQETQYF
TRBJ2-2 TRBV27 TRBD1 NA TGTGCCAGCAGTTCTTACAGGGGGCCCACCGGGGAGCTGTTTTTT CASSSYRGPTGELFF
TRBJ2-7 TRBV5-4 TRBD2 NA TGTGCCAGCAGCCTGCCCGGGACTAGCGGACTTAAAGAGCAGTACTTC CASSLPGTSGLKEQYF
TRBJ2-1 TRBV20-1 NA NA TGCAGTGCCCAAGCGGTCGAGCAGTTCTTC CSAQAVEQFF
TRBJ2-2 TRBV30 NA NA TGTGCCTGGAGAGGGAGAACGAACACCGGGGAGCTGTTTTTT CAWRGRTNTGELFF
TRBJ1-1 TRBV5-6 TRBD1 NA TGTGCCAGCAGCCAAGAAGGACAGGGCAGGGTGTATAGTGAAGCTTTCTTT CASSQEGQGRVYSEAFF
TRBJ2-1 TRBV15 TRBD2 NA TGTGCCACCAGCAGACCGCCCGGATCAGCGGGAGGTGGGAGCTCCTACAATGAGCAGTTCTTC CATSRPPGSAGGGSSYNEQFF
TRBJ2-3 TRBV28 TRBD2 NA TGTGCCAGCAGTTCTAGCGGGGGAAGCACAGATACGCAGTATTTT CASSSSGGSTDTQYF
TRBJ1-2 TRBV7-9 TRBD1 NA TGTGCCAGCAGCTTGCAACTGGGACAGGGGGAAGGCTATGGCTACACCTTC CASSLQLGQGEGYGYTF
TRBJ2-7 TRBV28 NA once TGTGCCAGCAGTCTCGGGACCTACGAGCAGTACTTC CASSLGTYEQYF
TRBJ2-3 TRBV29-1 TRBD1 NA TGCAGCGTTCGACAGGGGGCGGCAGATACGCAGTATTTT CSVRQGAADTQYF
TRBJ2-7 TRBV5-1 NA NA TGCGCCAGCAGCTTGGCCCCTTCCTACGAGCAGTACTTC CASSLAPSYEQYF
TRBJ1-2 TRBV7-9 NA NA TGTGCCAGCAGCCCACCCCAGGCGACGTCTTGGGGCTACACCTTC CASSPPQATSWGYTF
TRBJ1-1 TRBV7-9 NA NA TGTGCCAGCAGCTTAGGCGTGGGCAACACTGAAGCTTTCTTT CASSLGVGNTEAFF
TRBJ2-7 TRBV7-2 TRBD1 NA TGTGCCAGCAGCCAGGACAGGGCCGACGAGCAGTACTTC CASSQDRADEQYF
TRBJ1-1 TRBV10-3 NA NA TGTGCCATCAGTCCGGGCCAGATAACAGGGTTCCACACTGAAGCTTTCTTT CAISPGQITGFHTEAFF
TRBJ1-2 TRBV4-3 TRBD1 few TGCGCCAGCAGCCAAGAAATTAGGGGGCAGGTCTATGGCTACACCTTC CASSQEIRGQVYGYTF
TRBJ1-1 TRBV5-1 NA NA TGCGCCAGCAGCTTGTATGGGACAATGAACACTGAAGCTTTCTTT CASSLYGTMNTEAFF